This T cell receptor (beta chain) was identified during a study of T-cell memory formation after mild COVID-19 (dated by TCRdb to the early 2020s). In terms of the full investigation: Most TCR sequence clusters were specific to one of the two donors. In two donors, T-cell clones that expanded and contracted after mild COVID-19 were tracked by sequencing TCRalpha and TCRbeta repertoires over time. The cohort was made up of two young adult volunteers, one female and one male, who were previously healthy. Study-level results and caveats: The second-wave clones that peaked on day 37 were not confirmed to be SARS-CoV-2 specific. From day 15 to 85, contracting clones showed balanced CD4/CD8 phenotypes, whereas a second wave of clones that expanded from day 15 to 37 leaned towards CD4+. Contracting CD4+ clones appeared mostly in the CM and EM memory subsets, whereas CD8+ clones were enriched in EMRA. Only a couple of mild cases were covered in the study, and larger cohorts including severe cases with pre-infection samples were considered necessary. Some responding clones were found in pre-infection memory, which suggests that pre-existing cross-reactive memory T cells took part in the SARS-CoV-2 response.

Sequencing took place on an Illumina NovaSeq 6000. cDNA libraries for TCRalpha and TCRbeta were prepared by 5'RACE using constant-segment primers, with sample barcodes and unique molecular identifiers added. RNA was extracted from every sample with Trizol reagent. Amplification of the libraries took two PCR steps, and the second step added a second sample barcode plus Illumina TruSeq adapters. The libraries were sequenced on an Illumina NovaSeq using 2 x 150 bp paired-end reads. The paper's data handling went like this. Demultiplexing of reads and collapsing into UMI-guided consensus sequences were performed with migec v1.2.7. With mixcr v2.1.11, UMI consensuses were aligned to TRA and TRB V and J templates and assembled into clonotypes. Clonotypes were classified as expanded or contracted when called significant by both edgeR and NoisET, with noise models trained on biological replicates. For edgeR calls, the thresholds were a false discovery rate-adjusted p below 0.01 and a log2 fold-change of 1. As an exploratory analysis of dynamics, max-normalized trajectories of the 1000 most abundant clonotypes were examined by PCA with hierarchical clustering. Separately sequenced CD4+ and CD8+ repertoires were used to assign a CD4 or CD8 phenotype to each responding clone. TCRdb reanalyzed the raw reads on its own, using fastp at Q25 for trimming and MiXCR for clone calling, and kept in-frame beta chains. Identical CDR3 protein sequences are pooled into one entry, listed with their most common genes and DNA. It is TCRdb's table, rather than the study itself, that gives the V and J calls and clone size. The sample table contains 100,000 to 130,000 distinct CDR3 sequences; only one count was recorded for 18% of them. Of the sample, around 5.5% is held by the ten largest clones.

Ficoll-Paque density gradient centrifugation was the method used to isolate PBMCs. This clonotype was counted a few times. The target of this receptor is not known. Base qualities are missing; no much larger clone stands one base away. Sequenced: PBMCs or a T cell subset sorted from them (not recorded which). The clonotype comes from a man in his late teens or twenties who had mild COVID-19 (a few samples of this study predate the infection). The sample titles of this study are shuffled in the database, so cell type and time point are left out; the donor was told from shared clones.

The CDR3 region reads CASSYRGTDAYEQYF. In nucleotide form, the sequence is TGTGCCAGCAGTTACAGAGGGACAGACGCCTACGAGCAGTACTTC. The chain joins TRBV6-5 to TRBJ2-7; the central 7 bases match TRBD1. After removal of 2 bases from V and 2 bases from J, the junction retains 6 bases not matched to a gene. The CDR3 covers 15 residues, taking in both the cysteine and the phenylalanine. Only the CDR3 portion is preserved as DNA: 45 bases, with reading frame beginning at the first base. The germline V gene specifies MNHEY as CDR1 and SVGAGI as CDR2.